The T cell receptor beta chain under discussion was sequenced for a study of blood T cells in healthy people across ages. PCR was performed a second time for 7 to 11 cycles using a sample-barcoded 5' primer and a J-beta primer mix. TCRdb re-analysed the 5' RACE reads in MiXCR, keeping a single row per CDR3 protein. The repertoire holds over 1,300,000 distinct CDR3 sequences, approximately 63% seen once, with roughly 7% in the top ten. The V gene lost 2 bases and the J gene lost 2 bases, with 12 bases spanning the gap. Germline V gives CDR1 MNHEY, CDR2 SVGEGT. This CDR3 region has 15 residues. V is TRBV6-2 or TRBV6-3 and J is TRBJ1-2; D is perhaps TRBD1 (6 bases). The TCR originated in a man younger than 30 in good health. The sequencing sample was made of blood. The CDR3, as DNA: TGTGCCAGCAGTTACAGTCGGAGGGGGAACTATGGCTACACCTTC. Protein: CASSYSRRGNYGYTF.